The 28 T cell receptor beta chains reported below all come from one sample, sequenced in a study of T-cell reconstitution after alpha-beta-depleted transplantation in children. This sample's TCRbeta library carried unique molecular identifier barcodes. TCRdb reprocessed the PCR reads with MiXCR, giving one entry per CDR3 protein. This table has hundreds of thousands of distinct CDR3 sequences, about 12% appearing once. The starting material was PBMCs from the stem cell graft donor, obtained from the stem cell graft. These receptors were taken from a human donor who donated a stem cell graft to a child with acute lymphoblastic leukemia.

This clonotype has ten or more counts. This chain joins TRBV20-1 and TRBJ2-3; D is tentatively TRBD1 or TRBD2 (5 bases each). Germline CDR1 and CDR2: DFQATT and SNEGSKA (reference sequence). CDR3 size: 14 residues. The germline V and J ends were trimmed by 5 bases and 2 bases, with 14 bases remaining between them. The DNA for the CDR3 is TGCAGTGCTGACTCCGGGACCCCCACAGATACGCAGTATTTT. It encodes CSADSGTPTDTQYF.

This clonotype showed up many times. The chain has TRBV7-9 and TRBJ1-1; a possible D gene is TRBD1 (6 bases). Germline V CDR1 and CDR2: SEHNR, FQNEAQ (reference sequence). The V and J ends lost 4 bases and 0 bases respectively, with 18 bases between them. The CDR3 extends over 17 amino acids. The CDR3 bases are TGTGCCAGCAGCTCTAGTAGGGGCAGGGGATTGAACACTGAAGCTTTCTTT. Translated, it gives CASSSSRGRGLNTEAFF.

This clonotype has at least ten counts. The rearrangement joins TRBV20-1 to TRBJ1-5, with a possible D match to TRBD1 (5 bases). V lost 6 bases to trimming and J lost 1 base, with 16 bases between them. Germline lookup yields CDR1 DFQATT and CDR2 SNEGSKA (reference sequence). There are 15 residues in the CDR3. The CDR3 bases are TGCAGTGCGGGCGGCAGGGAACTGAGCAATCAGCCCCAGCATTTT. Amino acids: CSAGGRELSNQPQHF.

CDR3 sequence: CASSQDDGQLPSSYNSPLHF. The CDR3 DNA sequence: TGTGCCAGCAGCCAAGATGATGGGCAGCTACCGAGCTCCTATAATTCACCCCTCCACTTT. V usage is TRBV3-1 and J usage is TRBJ1-6; no definite D call. CDR3 length: 20 residues. Trimming pared 0 bases from V and 0 bases from J, leaving 18 bases between. Germline CDR1 reads LGHDT; CDR2 reads YNNKEL (reference sequence).

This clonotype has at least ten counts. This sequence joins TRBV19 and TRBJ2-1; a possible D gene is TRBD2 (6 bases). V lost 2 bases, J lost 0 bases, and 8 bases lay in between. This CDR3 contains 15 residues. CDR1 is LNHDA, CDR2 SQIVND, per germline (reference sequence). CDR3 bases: TGTGCCAGTAGTATACGGGGGAGCTCCTACAATGAGCAGTTCTTC. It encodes CASSIRGSSYNEQFF.

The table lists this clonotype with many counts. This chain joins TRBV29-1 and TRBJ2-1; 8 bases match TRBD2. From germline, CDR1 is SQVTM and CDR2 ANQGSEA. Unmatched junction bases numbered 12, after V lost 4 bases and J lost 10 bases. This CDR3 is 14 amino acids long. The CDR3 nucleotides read TGCAGCGTTGCTTCCGGGAGGGGCGTCTGGGAGCAGTTCTTC. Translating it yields CSVASGRGVWEQFF.

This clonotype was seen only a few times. The CDR3 here is CASRSTGGRADTQYF. The DNA of the CDR3 is TGCGCCAGCAGGTCCACAGGGGGCCGGGCAGATACGCAGTATTTT. V is TRBV5-1 and J is TRBJ2-3, with 9 bases that match TRBD1. This CDR3 comprises 15 residues. V trimming: 5 bases; J trimming: 4 bases; junction bases outside the gene matches: 8. CDR1 is SGHRS and CDR2 is YFSETQ in the germline V gene.

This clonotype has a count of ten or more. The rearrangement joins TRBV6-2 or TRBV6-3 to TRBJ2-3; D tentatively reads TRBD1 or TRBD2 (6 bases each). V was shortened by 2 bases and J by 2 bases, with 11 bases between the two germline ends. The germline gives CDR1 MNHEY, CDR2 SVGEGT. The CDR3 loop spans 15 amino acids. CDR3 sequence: CASSYRGRNTDTQYF. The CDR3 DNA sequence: TGTGCCAGCAGTTACAGGGGGAGGAACACAGATACGCAGTATTTT.

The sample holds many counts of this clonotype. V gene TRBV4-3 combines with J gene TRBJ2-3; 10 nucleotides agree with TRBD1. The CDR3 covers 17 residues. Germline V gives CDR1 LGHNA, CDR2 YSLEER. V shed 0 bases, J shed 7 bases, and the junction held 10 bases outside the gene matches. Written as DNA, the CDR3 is TGCGCCAGCAGCCAAGAAGGGAGGGGACAGGGGACTAATACGCAGTATTTT. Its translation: CASSQEGRGQGTNTQYF.

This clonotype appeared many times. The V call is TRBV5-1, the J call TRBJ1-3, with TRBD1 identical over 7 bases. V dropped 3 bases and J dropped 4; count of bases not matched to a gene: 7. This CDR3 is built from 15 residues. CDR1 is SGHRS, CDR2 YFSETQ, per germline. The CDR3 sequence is CASSSRPGQGNTIYF. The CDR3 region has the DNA TGCGCCAGCAGCTCCAGACCGGGACAGGGAAACACCATATATTTT. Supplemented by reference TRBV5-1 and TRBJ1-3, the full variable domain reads KAGVTQTPRYLIKTRGQQVTLSCSPISGHRSVSWYQQTPGQGLQFLFEYFSETQRNKGNFPGRFSGRQFSNSRSEMNVSTLELGDSALYLCASSSRPGQGNTIYFGEGSWLTVV.

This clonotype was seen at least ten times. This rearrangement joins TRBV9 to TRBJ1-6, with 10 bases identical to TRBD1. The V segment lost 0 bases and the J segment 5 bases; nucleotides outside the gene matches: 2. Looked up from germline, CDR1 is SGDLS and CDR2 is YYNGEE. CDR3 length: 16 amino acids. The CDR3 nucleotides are TGTGCCAGCAGCGTAGAGGGGACAGGGGATAATTCACCCCTCCACTTT. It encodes CASSVEGTGDNSPLHF.

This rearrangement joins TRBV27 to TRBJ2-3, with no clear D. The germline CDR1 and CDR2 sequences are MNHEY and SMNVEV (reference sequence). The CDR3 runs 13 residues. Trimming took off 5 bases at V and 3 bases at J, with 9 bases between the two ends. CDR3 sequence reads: CASSPGKTDTQYF. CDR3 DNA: TGTGCCAGCAGTCCAGGTAAAACAGATACGCAGTATTTT.

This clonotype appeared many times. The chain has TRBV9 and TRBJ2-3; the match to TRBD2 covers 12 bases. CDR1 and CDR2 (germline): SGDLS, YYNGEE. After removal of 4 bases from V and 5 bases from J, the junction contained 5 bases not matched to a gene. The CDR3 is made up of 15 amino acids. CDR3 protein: CASSSRLAGVDTQYF. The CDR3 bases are TGTGCCAGCAGCTCCCGACTAGCGGGGGTAGATACGCAGTATTTT.

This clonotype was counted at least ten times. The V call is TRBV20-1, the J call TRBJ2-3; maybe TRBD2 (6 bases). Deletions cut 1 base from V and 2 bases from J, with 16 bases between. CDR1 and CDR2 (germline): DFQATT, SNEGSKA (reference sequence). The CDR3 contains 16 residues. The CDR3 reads CSARAISRGSTDTQYF. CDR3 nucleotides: TGCAGTGCTAGAGCCATCTCGCGGGGATCCACAGATACGCAGTATTTT.

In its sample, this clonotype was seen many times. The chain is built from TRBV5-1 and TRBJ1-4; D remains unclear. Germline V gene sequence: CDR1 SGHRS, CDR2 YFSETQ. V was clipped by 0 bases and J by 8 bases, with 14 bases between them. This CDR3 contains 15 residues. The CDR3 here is CASSLGPPPGEKLFF. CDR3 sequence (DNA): TGCGCCAGCAGCTTGGGACCCCCGCCAGGCGAAAAACTGTTTTTT.

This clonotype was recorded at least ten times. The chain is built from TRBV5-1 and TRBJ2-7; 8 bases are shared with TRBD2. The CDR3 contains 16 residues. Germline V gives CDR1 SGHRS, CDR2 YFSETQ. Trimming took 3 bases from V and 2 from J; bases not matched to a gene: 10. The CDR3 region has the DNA TGCGCCAGCAGCTCGCCGGGACTAGGAAACCCCTACGAGCAGTACTTC. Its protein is CASSSPGLGNPYEQYF.

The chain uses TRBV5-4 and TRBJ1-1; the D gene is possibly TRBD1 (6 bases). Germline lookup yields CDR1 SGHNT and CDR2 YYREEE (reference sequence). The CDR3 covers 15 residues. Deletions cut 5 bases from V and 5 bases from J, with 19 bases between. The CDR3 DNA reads TGTGCCAGCAGAACCCAGTTAGGGGGAAGTACTGAAGCTTTCTTT. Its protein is CASRTQLGGSTEAFF.

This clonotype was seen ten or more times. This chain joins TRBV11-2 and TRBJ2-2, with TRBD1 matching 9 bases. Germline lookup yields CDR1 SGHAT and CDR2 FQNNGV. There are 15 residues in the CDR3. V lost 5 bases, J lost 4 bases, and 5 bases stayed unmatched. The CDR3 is CASSVTGGVTGELFF. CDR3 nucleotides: TGTGCCAGCAGCGTCACAGGGGGCGTCACCGGGGAGCTGTTTTTT.

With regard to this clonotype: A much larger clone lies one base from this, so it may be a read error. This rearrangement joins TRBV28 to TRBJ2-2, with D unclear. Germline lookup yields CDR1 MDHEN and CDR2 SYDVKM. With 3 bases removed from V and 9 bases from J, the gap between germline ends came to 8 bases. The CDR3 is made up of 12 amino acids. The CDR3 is CASSFIPWELFF. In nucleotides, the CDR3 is TGTGCCAGCAGTTTCATCCCCTGGGAGCTGTTTTTT.

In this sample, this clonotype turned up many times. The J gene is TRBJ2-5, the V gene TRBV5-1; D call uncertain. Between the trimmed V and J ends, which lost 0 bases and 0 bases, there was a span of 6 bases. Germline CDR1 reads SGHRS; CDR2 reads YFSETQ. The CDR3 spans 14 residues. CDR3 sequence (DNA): TGCGCCAGCAGCTTGGGGCAGTACCAAGAGACCCAGTACTTC. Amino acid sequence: CASSLGQYQETQYF.

This CDR3 reads CASSRGTSVSDTQYF. The CDR3 DNA reads TGCGCCAGCAGCCGAGGGACTAGCGTCTCAGATACGCAGTATTTT. V gene TRBV5-1 combines with J gene TRBJ2-3; 10 bases match TRBD2. The CDR3 has 15 residues. Trimming at V came to 4 bases and at J to 4 bases, leaving 6 bases not matched to a gene. Germline CDR1 reads SGHRS; CDR2 reads YFSETQ.

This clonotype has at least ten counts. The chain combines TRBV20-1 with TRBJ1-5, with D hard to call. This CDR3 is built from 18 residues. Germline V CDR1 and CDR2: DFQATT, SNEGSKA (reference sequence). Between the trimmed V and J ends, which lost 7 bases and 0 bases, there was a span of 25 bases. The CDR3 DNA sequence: TGCAGTGTTCCCGCGCCGCCTTCCGGACTGTATAGCAATCAGCCCCAGCATTTT. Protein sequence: CSVPAPPSGLYSNQPQHF.

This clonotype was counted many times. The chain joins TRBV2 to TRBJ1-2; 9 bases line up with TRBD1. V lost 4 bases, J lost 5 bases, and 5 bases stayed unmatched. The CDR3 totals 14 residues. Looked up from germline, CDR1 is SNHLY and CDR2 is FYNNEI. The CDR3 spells CASSAVQGAYGYTF. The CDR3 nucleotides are TGTGCCAGCAGTGCGGTACAGGGGGCTTATGGCTACACCTTC.

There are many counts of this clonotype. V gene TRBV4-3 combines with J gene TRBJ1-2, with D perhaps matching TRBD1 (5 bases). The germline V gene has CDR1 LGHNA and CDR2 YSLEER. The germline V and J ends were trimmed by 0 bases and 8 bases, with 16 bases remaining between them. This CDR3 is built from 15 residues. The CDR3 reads CASSQEVGDLGGYTF. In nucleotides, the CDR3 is TGCGCCAGCAGCCAAGAGGTCGGGGACCTAGGAGGCTACACCTTC.

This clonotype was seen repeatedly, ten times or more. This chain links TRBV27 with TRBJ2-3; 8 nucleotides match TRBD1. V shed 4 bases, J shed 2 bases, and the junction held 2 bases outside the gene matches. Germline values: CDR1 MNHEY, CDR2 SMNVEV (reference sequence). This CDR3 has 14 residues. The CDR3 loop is CASSSDRVTDTQYF. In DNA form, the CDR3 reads TGTGCCAGCAGTTCGGACAGGGTCACAGATACGCAGTATTTT.

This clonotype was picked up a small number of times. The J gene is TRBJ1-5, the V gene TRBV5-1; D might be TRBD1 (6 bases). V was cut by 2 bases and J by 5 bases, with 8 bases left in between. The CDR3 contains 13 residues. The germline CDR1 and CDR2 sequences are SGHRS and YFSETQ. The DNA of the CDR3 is TGCGCCAGCAGCTTTCAGGGGCATCAGCCCCAGCATTTT. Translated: CASSFQGHQPQHF.

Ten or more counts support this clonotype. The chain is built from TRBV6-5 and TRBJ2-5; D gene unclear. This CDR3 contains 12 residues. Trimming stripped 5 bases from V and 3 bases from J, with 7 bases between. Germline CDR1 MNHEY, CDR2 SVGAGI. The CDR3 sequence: CASSLNEETQYF. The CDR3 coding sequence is TGTGCCAGCAGTCTGAACGAAGAGACCCAGTACTTC.

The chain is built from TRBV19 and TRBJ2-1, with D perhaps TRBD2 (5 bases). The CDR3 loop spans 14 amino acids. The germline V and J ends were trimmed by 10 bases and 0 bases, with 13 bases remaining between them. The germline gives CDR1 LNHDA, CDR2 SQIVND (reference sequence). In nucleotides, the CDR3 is TGTGCCACCTCGACTAAGAGCTCCTACAATGAGCAGTTCTTC. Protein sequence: CATSTKSSYNEQFF.